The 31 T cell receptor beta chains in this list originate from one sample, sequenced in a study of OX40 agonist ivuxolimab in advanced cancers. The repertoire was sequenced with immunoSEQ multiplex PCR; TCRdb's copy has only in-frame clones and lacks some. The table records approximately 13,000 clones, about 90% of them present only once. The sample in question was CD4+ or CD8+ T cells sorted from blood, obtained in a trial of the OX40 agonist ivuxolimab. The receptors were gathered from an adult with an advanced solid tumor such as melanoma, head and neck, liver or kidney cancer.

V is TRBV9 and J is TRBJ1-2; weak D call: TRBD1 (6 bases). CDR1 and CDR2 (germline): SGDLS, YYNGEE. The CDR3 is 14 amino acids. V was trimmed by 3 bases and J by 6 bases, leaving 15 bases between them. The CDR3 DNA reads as TGTGCCAGCAGCGGAACAGGGAGGAGTAATGGCTACACCTTC. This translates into CASSGTGRSNGYTF.

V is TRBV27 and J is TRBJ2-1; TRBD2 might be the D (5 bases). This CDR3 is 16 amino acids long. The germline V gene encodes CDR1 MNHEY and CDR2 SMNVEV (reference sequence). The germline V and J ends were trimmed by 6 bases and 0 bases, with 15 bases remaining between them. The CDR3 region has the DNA TGTGCCAGCAGGCCACTAAGCGGTCGCTCCTACAATGAGCAGTTCTTC. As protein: CASRPLSGRSYNEQFF.

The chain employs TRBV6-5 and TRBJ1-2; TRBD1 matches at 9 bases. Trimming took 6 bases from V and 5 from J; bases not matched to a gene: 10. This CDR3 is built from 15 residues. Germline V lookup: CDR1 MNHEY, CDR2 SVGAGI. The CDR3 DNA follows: TGTGCCAGCAGGGGACAGGGCGTTGTTTTTTATGGCTACACCTTC. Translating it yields CASRGQGVVFYGYTF.

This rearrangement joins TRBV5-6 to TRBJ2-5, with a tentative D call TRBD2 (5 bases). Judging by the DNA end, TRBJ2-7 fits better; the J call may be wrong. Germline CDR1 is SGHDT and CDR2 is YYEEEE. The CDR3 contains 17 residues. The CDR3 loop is CASSFHTQLVPSYEQYF. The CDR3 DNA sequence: TGTGCCAGCAGCTTTCACACTCAACTAGTGCCCTCCTACGAGCAGTACTTC.

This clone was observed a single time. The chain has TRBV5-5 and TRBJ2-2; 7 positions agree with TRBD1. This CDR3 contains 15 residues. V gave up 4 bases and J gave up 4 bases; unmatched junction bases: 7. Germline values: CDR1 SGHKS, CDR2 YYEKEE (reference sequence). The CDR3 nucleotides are TGTGCCAGCAGCCCCCGGGACAGAATCACCGGGGAGCTGTTTTTT. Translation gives CASSPRDRITGELFF.

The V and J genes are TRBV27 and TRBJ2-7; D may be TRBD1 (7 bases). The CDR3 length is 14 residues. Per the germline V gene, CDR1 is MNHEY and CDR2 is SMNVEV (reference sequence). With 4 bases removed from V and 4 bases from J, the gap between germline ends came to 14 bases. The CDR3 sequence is CASSSQPGGYEQYF. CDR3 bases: TGTGCCAGCAGTTCACAGCCAGGGGGGTACGAGCAGTACTTC.

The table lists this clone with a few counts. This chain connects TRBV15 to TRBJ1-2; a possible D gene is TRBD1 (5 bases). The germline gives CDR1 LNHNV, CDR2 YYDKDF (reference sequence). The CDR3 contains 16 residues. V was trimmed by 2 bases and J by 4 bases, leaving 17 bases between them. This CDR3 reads CATSRIGAGEGYGYTF. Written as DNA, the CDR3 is TGTGCCACCAGCAGAATCGGGGCGGGAGAGGGCTATGGCTACACCTTC.

The CDR3 here is CASSLAGGTNEQFF. CDR3 coding DNA: TGCGCCAGCAGCCTAGCGGGAGGAACGAATGAGCAGTTCTTC. This chain joins TRBV4-1 and TRBJ2-1; 10 nucleotides align to TRBD2. Unmatched junction bases numbered 4, after V lost 4 bases and J lost 7 bases. Germline V gives CDR1 MGHRA, CDR2 YSYEKL. This CDR3 has 14 amino acids.

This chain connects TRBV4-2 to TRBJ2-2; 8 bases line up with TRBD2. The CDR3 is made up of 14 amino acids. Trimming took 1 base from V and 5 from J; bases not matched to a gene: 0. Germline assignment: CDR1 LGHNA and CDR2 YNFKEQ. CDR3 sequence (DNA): TGTGCCAGCAGCCAAGCTAGCGGGACCGGGGAGCTGTTTTTT. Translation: CASSQASGTGELFF.

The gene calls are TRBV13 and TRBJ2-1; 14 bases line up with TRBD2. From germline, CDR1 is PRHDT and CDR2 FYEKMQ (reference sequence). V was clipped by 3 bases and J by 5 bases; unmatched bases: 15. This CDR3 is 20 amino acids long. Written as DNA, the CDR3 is TGTGCCAGCAGCTTCGGCCTGGGACTAGCGGGAGACGACTACGACAATGAGCAGTTCTTC. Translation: CASSFGLGLAGDDYDNEQFF.

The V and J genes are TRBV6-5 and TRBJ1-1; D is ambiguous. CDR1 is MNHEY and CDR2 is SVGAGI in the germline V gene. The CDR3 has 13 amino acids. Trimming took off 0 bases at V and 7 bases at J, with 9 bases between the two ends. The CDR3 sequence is CASSYSQISEAFF. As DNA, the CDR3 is TGTGCCAGCAGTTACTCGCAGATAAGTGAAGCTTTCTTT.

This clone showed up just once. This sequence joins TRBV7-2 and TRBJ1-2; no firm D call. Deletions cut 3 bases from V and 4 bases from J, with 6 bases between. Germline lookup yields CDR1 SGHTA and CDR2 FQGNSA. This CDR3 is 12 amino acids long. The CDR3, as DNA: TGTGCCAGCAGCTTGGCAGTCTATGGCTACACCTTC. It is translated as CASSLAVYGYTF.

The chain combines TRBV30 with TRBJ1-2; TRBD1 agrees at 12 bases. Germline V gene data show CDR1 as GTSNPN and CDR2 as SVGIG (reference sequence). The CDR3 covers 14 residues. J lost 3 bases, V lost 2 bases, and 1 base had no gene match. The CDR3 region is CAWSRDRGHYGYTF. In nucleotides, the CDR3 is TGTGCCTGGAGTCGGGACAGGGGGCACTATGGCTACACCTTC.

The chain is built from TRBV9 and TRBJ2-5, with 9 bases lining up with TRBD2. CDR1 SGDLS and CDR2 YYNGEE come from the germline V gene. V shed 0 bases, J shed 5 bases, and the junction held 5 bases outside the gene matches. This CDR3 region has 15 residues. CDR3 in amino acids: CASSVGGGGAETQYF. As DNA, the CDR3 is TGTGCCAGCAGCGTAGGAGGCGGGGGGGCGGAGACCCAGTACTTC.

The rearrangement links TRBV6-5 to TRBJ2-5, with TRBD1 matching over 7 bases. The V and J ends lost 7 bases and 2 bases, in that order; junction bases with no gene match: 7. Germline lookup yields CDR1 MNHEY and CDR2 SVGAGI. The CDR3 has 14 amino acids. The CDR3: CASTQYRGQETQYF. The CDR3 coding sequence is TGTGCCAGCACCCAATACAGGGGTCAAGAGACCCAGTACTTC.

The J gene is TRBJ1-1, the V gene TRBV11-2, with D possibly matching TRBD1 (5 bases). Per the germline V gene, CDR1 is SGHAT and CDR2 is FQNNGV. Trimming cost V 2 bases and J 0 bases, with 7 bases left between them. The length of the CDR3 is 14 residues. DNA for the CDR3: TGTGCCAGCAGCTTATCAGGGCTGAACACTGAAGCTTTCTTT. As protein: CASSLSGLNTEAFF.

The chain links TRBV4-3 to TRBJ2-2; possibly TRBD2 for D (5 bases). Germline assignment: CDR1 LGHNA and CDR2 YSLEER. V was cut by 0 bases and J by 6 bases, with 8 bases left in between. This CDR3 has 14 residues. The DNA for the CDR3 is TGCGCCAGCAGCCAAGAATCCGGGGCCGGGGAGCTGTTTTTT. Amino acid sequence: CASSQESGAGELFF.

DNA for the CDR3: TGCGCCAGCAGCCAAAGCCCGACAGGGTCTGGAAACACCATATATTTT. It codes for CASSQSPTGSGNTIYF. The V gene is TRBV4-3, the J gene TRBJ1-3, with TRBD1 matching over 7 bases. With V trimmed by 2 bases and J by 1 base, 5 bases remained unmatched. Germline V gives CDR1 LGHNA, CDR2 YSLEER. The CDR3 contains 16 residues.

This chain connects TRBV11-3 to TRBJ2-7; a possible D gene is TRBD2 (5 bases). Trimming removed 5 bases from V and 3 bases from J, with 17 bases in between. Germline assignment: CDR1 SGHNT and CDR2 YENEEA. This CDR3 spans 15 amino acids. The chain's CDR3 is CASSLNERMGYEQYF. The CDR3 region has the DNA TGTGCCAGCAGCCTCAACGAGCGGATGGGCTACGAGCAGTACTTC.

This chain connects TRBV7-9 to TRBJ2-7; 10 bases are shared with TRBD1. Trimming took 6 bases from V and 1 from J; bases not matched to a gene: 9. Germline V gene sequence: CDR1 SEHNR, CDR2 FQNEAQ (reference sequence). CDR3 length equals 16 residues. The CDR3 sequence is CASSQWSGQGSYEQYF. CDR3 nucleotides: TGTGCCAGCAGTCAGTGGTCGGGACAGGGGTCCTACGAGCAGTACTTC.

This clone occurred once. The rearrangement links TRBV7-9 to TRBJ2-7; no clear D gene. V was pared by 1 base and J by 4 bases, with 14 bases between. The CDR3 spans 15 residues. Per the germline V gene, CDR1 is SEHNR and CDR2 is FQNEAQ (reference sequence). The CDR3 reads CASSLGGSGVYEQYF. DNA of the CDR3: TGTGCCAGCAGCTTAGGCGGTTCAGGCGTGTACGAGCAGTACTTC.

CDR3 loop: CASSFGGRAPDEQFF. The CDR3 nucleotides read TGTGCCAGCAGCTTTGGCGGGAGGGCCCCGGATGAGCAGTTCTTC. The chain carries TRBV7-3 and TRBJ2-1; 9 bases line up with TRBD2. The ends lost 3 bases at V and 8 bases at J; junction bases unmatched: 8. The CDR3 runs 15 residues. Per the germline V gene, CDR1 is SGHTA and CDR2 is FQGTGA.

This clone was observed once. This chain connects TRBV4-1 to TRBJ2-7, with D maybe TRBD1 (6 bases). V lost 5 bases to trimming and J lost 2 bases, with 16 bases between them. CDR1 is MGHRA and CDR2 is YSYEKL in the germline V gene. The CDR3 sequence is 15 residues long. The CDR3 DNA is TGCGCCAGCAGCAAATCCTGGGACACCACCTACGAGCAGTACTTC. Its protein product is CASSKSWDTTYEQYF.

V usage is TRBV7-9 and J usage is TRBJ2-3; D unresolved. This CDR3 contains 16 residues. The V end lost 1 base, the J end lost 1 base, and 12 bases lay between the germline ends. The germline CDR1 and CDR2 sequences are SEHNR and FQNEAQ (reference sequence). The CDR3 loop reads CASSLGRIGRTDTQYF. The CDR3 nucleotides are TGTGCCAGCAGCTTAGGTAGGATTGGTCGCACAGATACGCAGTATTTT.

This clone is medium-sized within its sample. CDR3 DNA: TGCAGTGCCATACGCAGGGGCGAGCAGTACTTC. Its translation: CSAIRRGEQYF. The chain is built from TRBV20-1 and TRBJ2-7; D is possibly TRBD1 (6 bases). V was shortened by 6 bases and J by 6 bases, with 12 bases between the two germline ends. The CDR3 extends over 11 amino acids. Germline V gene data show CDR1 as DFQATT and CDR2 as SNEGSKA (reference sequence).

The CDR3 region is CSAYDRYEQYF. CDR3 DNA: TGCAGTGCATATGACAGATACGAGCAGTACTTC. The V call is TRBV20-1, the J call TRBJ2-7, with D tentatively TRBD1 (5 bases). V lost 6 bases and J lost 4, with 10 bases in between. Per the germline V gene, CDR1 is DFQATT and CDR2 is SNEGSKA (reference sequence). The CDR3 is made up of 11 amino acids.

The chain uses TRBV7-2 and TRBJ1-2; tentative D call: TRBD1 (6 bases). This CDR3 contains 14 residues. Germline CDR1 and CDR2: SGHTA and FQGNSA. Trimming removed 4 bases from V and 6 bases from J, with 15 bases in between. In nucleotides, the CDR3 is TGTGCCAGCAGCTCCTTCTGGGGGGCACATGGCTACACCTTC. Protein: CASSSFWGAHGYTF.

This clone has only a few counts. The CDR3 region is CASSYPSGAVRETQYF. CDR3 bases: TGTGCCAGCAGCTACCCCTCCGGGGCGGTAAGAGAGACCCAGTACTTC. The chain couples TRBV13 to TRBJ2-5; D is perhaps TRBD1 or TRBD2 (5 bases each). With 4 bases removed from V and 4 bases from J, the gap between germline ends came to 19 bases. The CDR3 consists of 16 residues. Germline V gene lookup returns CDR1 PRHDT and CDR2 FYEKMQ (reference sequence). Full variable domain (rest looked up from reference TRBV13 and TRBJ2-5): AAGVIQSPRHLIKEKRETATLKCYPIPRHDTVYWYQQGPGQDPQFLISFYEKMQSDKGSIPDRFSAQQFSDYHSELNMSSLELGDSALYFCASSYPSGAVRETQYFGPGTRLLVL.

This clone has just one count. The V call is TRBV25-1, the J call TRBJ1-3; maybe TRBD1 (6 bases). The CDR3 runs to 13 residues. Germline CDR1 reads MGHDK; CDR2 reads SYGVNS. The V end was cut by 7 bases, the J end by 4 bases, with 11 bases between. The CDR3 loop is CASNPGAGNTIYF. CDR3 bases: TGTGCCAGCAACCCAGGGGCCGGAAACACCATATATTTT. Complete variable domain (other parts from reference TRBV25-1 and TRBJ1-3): EADIYQTPRYLVIGTGKKITLECSQTMGHDKMYWYQQDPGMELHLIHYSYGVNSTEKGDLSSESTVSRIRTEHFPLTLESARPSHTSQYLCASNPGAGNTIYFGEGSWLTVV.

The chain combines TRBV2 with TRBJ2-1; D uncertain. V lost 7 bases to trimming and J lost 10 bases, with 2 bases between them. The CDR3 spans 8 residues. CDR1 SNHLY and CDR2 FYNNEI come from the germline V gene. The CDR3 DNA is TGTGCCAGCACCGAGCAGTTCTTC. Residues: CASTEQFF.

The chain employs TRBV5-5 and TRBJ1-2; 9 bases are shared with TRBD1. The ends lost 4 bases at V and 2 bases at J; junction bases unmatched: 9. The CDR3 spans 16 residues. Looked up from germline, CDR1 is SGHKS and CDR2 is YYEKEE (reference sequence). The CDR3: CASSLQPGTGNYGYTF. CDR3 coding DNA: TGTGCCAGCAGCCTGCAACCCGGGACAGGGAACTATGGCTACACCTTC.